This T cell receptor beta chain was documented in a study of OX40 agonist ivuxolimab in advanced cancers. General notes on the study: Ivuxolimab, which targeted the costimulatory receptor OX40 (CD134), was an agonistic, fully human IgG2 monoclonal antibody. Intravenous ivuxolimab was administered to patients every 2 weeks at six dose levels: 0.01, 0.1, 0.3, 1.5, 3 and 10 mg/kg. Of the 50 or so patients in dose escalation, about 20 had hepatocellular carcinoma, about 15 had melanoma, 9 had renal cell carcinoma and 9 had head and neck cancer. In the dose-escalation cohort, 65% to 90% of patients were male, and the mean age was about 55 years, with a range of roughly 23 to 85. Prior anti-PD-1, anti-PD-L1 or anti-CTLA-4 therapy was permitted, and 40% of dose-escalation patients had received checkpoint inhibitors. Partial responses occurred in three dose-escalation patients: two with cutaneous melanoma and one with hepatocellular carcinoma. The purpose of peripheral TCRbeta sequencing was to test whether ivuxolimab changed TCR sequence diversity and led to clonal T-cell expansion. The paper describes the monotherapy dose-escalation part (N of about 55 patients) of the phase I trial of ivuxolimab. Study-wide findings and limitations: After ivuxolimab, expanded clones were on average more numerous among CD8+ T cells than among CD4+ T cells. The antigen specificity of the clonally expanded peripheral T cells was not determined. Low levels of normalized T-cell clonal expansion were also seen in some patients who did not respond. At doses of 0.1 to 3.0 mg/kg, clonal expansion of both CD4+ and CD8+ T cells in blood was seen between baseline and week 6. Partial responders in the 0.1-3.0 mg/kg groups had among the lowest normalized peripheral clonal expansion, especially among CD8+ T cells.

About this clone: This clone's antigen is unknown. No base qualities exist here, and no much larger clone lies one base off it.

The trial excluded patients who had a history of autoimmune disease or were on systemic immunosuppression. In every dose cohort, peripheral blood was drawn for TCR sequencing at baseline, cycle 4 day 1, and cycle 7 day 1. The samples were drawn from a first-in-human, open-label, multicenter phase I dose-escalation trial of ivuxolimab. Adults with locally advanced or metastatic melanoma, renal cell carcinoma, hepatocellular carcinoma or head and neck squamous cell carcinoma were enrolled in the trial. Before TCR sequencing, CD4+ and CD8+ T cells were separately sorted from peripheral blood. Genomic DNA was isolated from the sorted cells so that the TCRbeta CDR3 region could be sequenced. TCRbeta CDR3 regions were sequenced using the immunoSEQ Assay. TCRdb took over this immuneACCESS table, retaining in-frame rearrangements with V and J assigned. Such tables are incomplete; in checked studies, under half of the missing clones stem from an unresolved V gene, and the remainder is unexplained. Counted in this sample were about 66,000 clones; approximately 92% of them appeared once. The top ten clones comprise 14% of the sample.

Here the sequenced sample was CD4+ or CD8+ T cells sorted from blood, taken in a trial of the OX40 agonist ivuxolimab. The receptor was isolated from an adult with an advanced solid tumor such as melanoma, head and neck, liver or kidney cancer.

The bases are TGTGCCAGCCTTTCGGGACTCCGAGAAGCTTTCTTT. Translated, this gives CASLSGLREAFF. The receptor chain draws on TRBV2 and TRBJ1-1, with a tentative D gene TRBD1 over 5 matching bases. V is cut by 8 bases and J by 8 bases, and the space between the germline ends is 15 bases. CDR1 SNHLY and CDR2 FYNNEI were looked up in the germline V gene. There are 12 amino acids in the CDR3, from cysteine to phenylalanine inclusive. The sequence is cut down to CDR3 DNA, 36 bases in frame from base 1.